Below are 2 T cell receptor beta chains sequenced from a single sample in a study of OX40 agonist ivuxolimab in advanced cancers. Measured with immunoSEQ multiplex PCR; TCRdb has only the in-frame clones, and not every one. There are about 130,000 clones in the sample; 85% to 95% occur only once, and more than 0.8% lies in the top ten. The sequencing here drew on CD4+ or CD8+ T cells sorted from blood, taken in a trial of the OX40 agonist ivuxolimab. The source is an adult with an advanced solid tumor such as melanoma, head and neck, liver or kidney cancer.

This chain connects TRBV4-2 to TRBJ2-1; 8 nucleotides align to TRBD2. Germline V lookup: CDR1 LGHNA, CDR2 YNFKEQ. V shed 4 bases, J shed 7 bases, and the junction held 9 bases outside the gene matches. This CDR3 region has 15 residues. The CDR3 region has the DNA TGTGCCAGCAGCCTAGCCGGGACTAGTGCAAATGAGCAGTTCTTC. Protein sequence: CASSLAGTSANEQFF.

This clone was counted a single time. This chain links TRBV30 with TRBJ2-5; D is undetermined. The V and J ends lost 1 base and 5 bases respectively, with 8 bases between them. The CDR3 sequence is 12 residues long. Germline loops: CDR1 GTSNPN, CDR2 SVGIG (reference sequence). CDR3 sequence: CAWSGPAETQYF. The CDR3 DNA is TGTGCCTGGAGTGGCCCCGCGGAGACCCAGTACTTC.